This T cell receptor beta chain was documented in a study of blood T cell repertoires in COVID-19. Germline CDR1 is MGHRA and CDR2 is YSYEKL. The ends were cut back, 4 bases at V and 2 bases at J, with 15 bases in the middle. The CDR3 has 15 residues. Original methodology: Reference gene primer amplification gave estimated nucleated cell counts. Generated by immunoSEQ multiplex PCR, the TCRdb table keeps only in-frame clones and is missing some. V and J calls and clone size are given by that table; D and trimming were obtained from the DNA. The data hold 160,000 or so clones, with more than 80% observed a single time.

The receptor comes from a man in his 60s with acute or convalescent COVID-19. Sequencing was performed on peripheral blood. This rearrangement joins TRBV4-1 to TRBJ2-7, with D perhaps TRBD2 (5 bases). CDR3 sequence: CASSPQTKTTYEQYF. In DNA form, the CDR3 reads TGCGCCAGCAGCCCTCAGACTAAGACTACCTACGAGCAGTACTTC.